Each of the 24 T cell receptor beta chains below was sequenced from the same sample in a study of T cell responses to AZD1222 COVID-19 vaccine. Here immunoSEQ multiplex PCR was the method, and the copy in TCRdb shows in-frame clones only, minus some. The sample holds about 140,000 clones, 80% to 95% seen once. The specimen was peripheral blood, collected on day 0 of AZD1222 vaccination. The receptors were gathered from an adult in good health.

CDR3 loop: CASSEGADPRPQHF. The CDR3 coding sequence is TGTGCCAGCAGTGAGGGGGCAGATCCCAGGCCCCAGCATTTT. The chain combines TRBV6-1 with TRBJ1-5, with D possibly TRBD1 on 6 matching bases. The CDR3 sequence is 14 residues long. V dropped 3 bases and J dropped 9 bases, with 15 bases sitting between them. Germline loops: CDR1 MNHNS, CDR2 SASEGT.

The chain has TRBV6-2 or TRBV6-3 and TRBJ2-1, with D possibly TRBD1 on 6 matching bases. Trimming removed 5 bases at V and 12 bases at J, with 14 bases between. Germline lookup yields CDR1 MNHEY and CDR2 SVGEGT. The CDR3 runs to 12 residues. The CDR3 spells CASSPRGGGQFF. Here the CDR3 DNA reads TGTGCCAGCAGTCCCCGTGGGGGCGGGCAGTTCTTC.

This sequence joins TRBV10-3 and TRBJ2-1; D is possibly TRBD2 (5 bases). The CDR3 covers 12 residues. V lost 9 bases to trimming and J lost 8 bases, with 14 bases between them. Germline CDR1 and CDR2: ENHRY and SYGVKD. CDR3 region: CAIRTFGDEQFF. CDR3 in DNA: TGTGCCATAAGGACTTTTGGCGATGAGCAGTTCTTC.

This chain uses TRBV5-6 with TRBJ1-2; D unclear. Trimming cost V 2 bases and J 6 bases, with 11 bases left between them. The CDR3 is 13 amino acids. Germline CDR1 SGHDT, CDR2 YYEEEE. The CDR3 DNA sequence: TGTGCCAGCAGCTTAGAAGAATCCAATGGCTACACCTTC. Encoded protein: CASSLEESNGYTF.

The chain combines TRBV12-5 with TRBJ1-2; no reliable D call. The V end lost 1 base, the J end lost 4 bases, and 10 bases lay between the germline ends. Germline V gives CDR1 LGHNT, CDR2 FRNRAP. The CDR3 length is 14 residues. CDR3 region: CASGLGGTSYGYTF. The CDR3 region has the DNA TGTGCTAGTGGTTTGGGTGGAACCTCCTATGGCTACACCTTC.

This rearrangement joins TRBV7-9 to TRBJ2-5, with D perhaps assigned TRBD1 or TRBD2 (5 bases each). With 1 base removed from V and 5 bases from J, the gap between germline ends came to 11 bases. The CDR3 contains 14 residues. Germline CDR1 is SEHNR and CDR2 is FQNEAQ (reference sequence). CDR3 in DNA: TGTGCCAGCAGCTTAGACAGGAGGCGGGAGACCCAGTACTTC. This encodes CASSLDRRRETQYF.

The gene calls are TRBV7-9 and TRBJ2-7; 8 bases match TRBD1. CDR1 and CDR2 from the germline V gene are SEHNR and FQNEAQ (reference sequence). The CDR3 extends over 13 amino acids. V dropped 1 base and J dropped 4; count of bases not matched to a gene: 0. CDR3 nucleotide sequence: TGTGCCAGCAGCTTAGGGACAGGGTACGAGCAGTACTTC. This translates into CASSLGTGYEQYF.

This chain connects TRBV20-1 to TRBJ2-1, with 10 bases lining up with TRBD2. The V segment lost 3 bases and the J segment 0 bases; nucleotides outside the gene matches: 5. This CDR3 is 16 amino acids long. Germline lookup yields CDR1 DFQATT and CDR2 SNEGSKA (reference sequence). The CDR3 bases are TGCAGTGCTAGTCCCGCTAGCGGGAGCTCCTACAATGAGCAGTTCTTC. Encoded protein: CSASPASGSSYNEQFF.

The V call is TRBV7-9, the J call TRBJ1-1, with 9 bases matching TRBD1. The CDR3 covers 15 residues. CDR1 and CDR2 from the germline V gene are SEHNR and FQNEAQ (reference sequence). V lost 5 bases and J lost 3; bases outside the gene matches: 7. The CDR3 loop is CASSPRGQGHTEAFF. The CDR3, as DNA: TGTGCCAGCAGCCCGAGGGGACAGGGCCACACTGAAGCTTTCTTT.

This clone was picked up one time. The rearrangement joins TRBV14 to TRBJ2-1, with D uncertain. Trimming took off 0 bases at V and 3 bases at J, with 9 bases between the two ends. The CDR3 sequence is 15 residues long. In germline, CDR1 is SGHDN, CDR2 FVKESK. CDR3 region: CASSQDRASYNEQFF. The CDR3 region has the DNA TGTGCCAGCAGCCAAGATCGAGCCAGCTACAATGAGCAGTTCTTC.

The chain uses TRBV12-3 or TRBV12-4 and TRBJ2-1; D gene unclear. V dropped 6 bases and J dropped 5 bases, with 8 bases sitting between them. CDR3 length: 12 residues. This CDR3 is CASSLHDNEQFF. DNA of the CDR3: TGTGCCAGCAGCCTCCACGACAATGAGCAGTTCTTC.

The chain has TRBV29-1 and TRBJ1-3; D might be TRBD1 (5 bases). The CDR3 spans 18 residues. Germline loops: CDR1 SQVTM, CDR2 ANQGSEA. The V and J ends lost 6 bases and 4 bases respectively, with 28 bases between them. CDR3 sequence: CSVRGGTAFPAGGNTIYF. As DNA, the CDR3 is TGCAGCGTAAGGGGTGGGACTGCCTTCCCTGCGGGGGGAAACACCATATATTTT. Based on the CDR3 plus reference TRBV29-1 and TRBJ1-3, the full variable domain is SAVISQKPSRDICQRGTSLTIQCQVDSQVTMMFWYRQQPGQSLTLIATANQGSEATYESGFVIDKFPISRPNLTFSTLTVSNMSPEDSSIYLCSVRGGTAFPAGGNTIYFGEGSWLTVV.

CDR3 in amino acids: CASSLGLGEQFF. In nucleotides, the CDR3 is TGTGCCAGCAGCTTGGGGCTCGGGGAGCAGTTCTTC. The gene calls are TRBV5-6 and TRBJ2-1; no clear D. The CDR3 loop spans 12 amino acids. With 0 bases removed from V and 10 bases from J, the gap between germline ends came to 8 bases. The germline CDR1 and CDR2 sequences are SGHDT and YYEEEE.

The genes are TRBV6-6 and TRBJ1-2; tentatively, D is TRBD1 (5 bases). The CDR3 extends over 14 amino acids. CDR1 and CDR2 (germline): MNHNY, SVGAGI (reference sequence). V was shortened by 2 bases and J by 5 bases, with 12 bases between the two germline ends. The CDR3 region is CASSYMTEQYGYTF. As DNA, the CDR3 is TGTGCCAGCAGTTACATGACAGAACAATATGGCTACACCTTC.

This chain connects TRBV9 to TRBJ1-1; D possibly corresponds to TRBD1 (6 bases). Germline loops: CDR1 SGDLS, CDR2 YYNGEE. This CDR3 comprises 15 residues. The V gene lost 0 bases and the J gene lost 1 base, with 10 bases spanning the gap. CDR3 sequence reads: CASSVVGGANTEAFF. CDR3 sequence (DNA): TGTGCCAGCAGCGTAGTAGGGGGGGCGAACACTGAAGCTTTCTTT. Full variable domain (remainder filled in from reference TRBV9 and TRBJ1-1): DSGVTQTPKHLITATGQRVTLRCSPRSGDLSVYWYQQSLDQGLQFLIQYYNGEERAKGNILERFSAQQFPDLHSELNLSSLELGDSALYFCASSVVGGANTEAFFGQGTRLTVV.

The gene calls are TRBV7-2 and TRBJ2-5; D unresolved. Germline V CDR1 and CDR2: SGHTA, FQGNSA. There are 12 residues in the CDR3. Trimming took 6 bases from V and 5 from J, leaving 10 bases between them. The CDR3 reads CASSPTVETQYF. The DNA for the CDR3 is TGTGCCAGCAGTCCCACTGTGGAGACCCAGTACTTC. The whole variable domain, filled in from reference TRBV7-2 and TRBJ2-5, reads GAGVSQSPSNKVTEKGKDVELRCDPISGHTALYWYRQSLGQGLEFLIYFQGNSAPDKSGLPSDRFSAERTGGSVSTLTIQRTQQEDSAVYLCASSPTVETQYFGPGTRLLVL.

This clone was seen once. The chain's CDR3 is CASKSQEGYGYTF. Here the CDR3 DNA reads TGTGCCAGCAAATCACAGGAAGGCTATGGCTACACCTTC. The chain uses TRBV27 and TRBJ1-2; tentatively, D is TRBD1 (5 bases). The CDR3 is 13 residues long. V was pared by 7 bases and J by 4 bases, with 13 bases between. Looked up from germline, CDR1 is MNHEY and CDR2 is SMNVEV (reference sequence).

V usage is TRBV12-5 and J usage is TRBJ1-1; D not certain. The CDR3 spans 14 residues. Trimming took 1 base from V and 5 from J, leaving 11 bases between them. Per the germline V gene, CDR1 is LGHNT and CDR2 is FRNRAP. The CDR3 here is CASGLGRAATEAFF. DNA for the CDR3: TGTGCTAGTGGTTTGGGACGCGCCGCGACTGAAGCTTTCTTT.

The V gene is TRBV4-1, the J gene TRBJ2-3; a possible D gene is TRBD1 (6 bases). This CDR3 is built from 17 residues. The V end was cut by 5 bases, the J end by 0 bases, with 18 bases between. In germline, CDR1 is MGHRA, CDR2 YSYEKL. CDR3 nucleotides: TGCGCCAGCAGCTACTCGCAGGGGTCCAGGAGCACAGATACGCAGTATTTT. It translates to CASSYSQGSRSTDTQYF.

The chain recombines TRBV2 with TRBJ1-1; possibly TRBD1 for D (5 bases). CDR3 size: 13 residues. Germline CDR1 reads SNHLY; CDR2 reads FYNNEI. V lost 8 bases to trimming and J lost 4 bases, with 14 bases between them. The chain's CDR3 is CASGGGRATEAFF. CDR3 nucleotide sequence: TGTGCCAGCGGGGGAGGCAGGGCCACTGAAGCTTTCTTT.

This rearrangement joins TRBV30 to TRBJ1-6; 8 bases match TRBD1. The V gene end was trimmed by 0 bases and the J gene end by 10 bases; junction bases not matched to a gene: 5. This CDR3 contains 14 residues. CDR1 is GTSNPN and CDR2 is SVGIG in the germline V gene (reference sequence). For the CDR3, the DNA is TGTGCCTGGAGTGTTGGACAGGGAGAATCACCCCTCCACTTT. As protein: CAWSVGQGESPLHF. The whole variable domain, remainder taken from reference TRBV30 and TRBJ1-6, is SQTIHQWPATLVQPVGSPLSLECTVEGTSNPNLYWYRQAAGRGLQLLFYSVGIGQISSEVPQNLSASRPQDRQFILSSKKLLLSDSGFYLCAWSVGQGESPLHFGNGTRLTVT.

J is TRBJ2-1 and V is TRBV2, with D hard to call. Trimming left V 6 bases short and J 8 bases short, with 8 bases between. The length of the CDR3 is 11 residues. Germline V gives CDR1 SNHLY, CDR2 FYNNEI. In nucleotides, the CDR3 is TGTGCCAGCAGCGAGTATGATGAGCAGTTCTTC. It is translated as CASSEYDEQFF.

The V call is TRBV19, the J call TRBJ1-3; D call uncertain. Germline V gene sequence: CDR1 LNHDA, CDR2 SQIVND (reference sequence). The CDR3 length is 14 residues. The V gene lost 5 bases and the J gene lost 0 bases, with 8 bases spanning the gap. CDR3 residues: CASSEGASGNTIYF. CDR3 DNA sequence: TGTGCCAGTAGTGAGGGAGCCTCTGGAAACACCATATATTTT.

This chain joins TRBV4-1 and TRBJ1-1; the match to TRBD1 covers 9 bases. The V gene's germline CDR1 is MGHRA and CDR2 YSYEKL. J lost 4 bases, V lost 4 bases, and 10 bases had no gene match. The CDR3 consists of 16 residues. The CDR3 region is CASSLGTGTRGTEAFF. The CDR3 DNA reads TGCGCCAGCAGCCTCGGGACAGGGACGAGGGGCACTGAAGCTTTCTTT.